The 14 T cell receptor beta chains below come from one sample, sequenced in a study of T cells in Graves' hyperthyroidism and ophthalmopathy (dated by TCRdb to about 2019). Library generation was performed with multiplex PCR. This sample was sequenced with an Illumina HiSeq 2000. TCR beta CDR3 regions were amplified from RNA transcripts. The TCR CDR3 was subjected to a first round of RT-PCR using the HTBI primer set and the Qiagen OneStep RT-PCR kit. TCRdb reworked the public reads: Q25 trimming with fastp, MiXCR clone assembly, productive beta chains retained. Rows with one shared CDR3 protein collapse into an entry with the most common genes and DNA. This sample gives hundreds of thousands of distinct CDR3 sequences in total; about 45% of them show up just once. Roughly 7.2% of the sample rests with the top ten. Sequenced material: peripheral blood or thyroid tissue (not recorded which). These receptors originate from an adult man with Graves' disease, either hyperthyroidism or ophthalmopathy (not recorded which).

In the case of this clonotype: This may arise from a read error, as a much more abundant clone is one base away. The V gene is TRBV15, the J gene TRBJ2-7; D ambiguous. The germline V gene has CDR1 LNHNV and CDR2 YYDKDF (reference sequence). The CDR3 is made up of 13 amino acids. The ends were cut back, 0 bases at V and 3 bases at J, with 6 bases in the middle. The CDR3 DNA reads as TGTGCCACCAGCAGAGATGTCGTCTACGAGCAGTACTTC. This translates into CATSRDVVYEQYF.

This clonotype was seen more than once but under ten times. The CDR3 loop is CASSAGQLGTGELFF. The CDR3 DNA is TGTGCCAGCAGTGCAGGACAGCTGGGGACCGGGGAGCTGTTTTTT. The J gene is TRBJ2-2, the V gene TRBV2, with D possibly being TRBD1 (6 bases). Trimming removed 4 bases from V and 5 bases from J, with 14 bases in between. The CDR3 contains 15 residues. Germline V CDR1 and CDR2: SNHLY, FYNNEI.

There are many counts of this clonotype. This chain links TRBV7-9 with TRBJ1-1, with D possibly TRBD1 on 5 matching bases. V lost 7 bases, J lost 1 base, and 10 bases lay in between. The CDR3 has 13 amino acids. Germline lookup yields CDR1 SEHNR and CDR2 FQNEAQ (reference sequence). The CDR3 sequence: CASTLTGNTEAFF. As DNA, the CDR3 is TGTGCCAGCACCCTCACAGGGAACACTGAAGCTTTCTTT.

This clonotype was counted at least ten times. This chain joins TRBV20-1 and TRBJ2-7; the match to TRBD1 covers 7 bases. Germline V lookup: CDR1 DFQATT, CDR2 SNEGSKA (reference sequence). The CDR3 totals 13 residues. Trimming at V came to 3 bases and at J to 2 bases, leaving 4 bases not matched to a gene. CDR3 residues: CSASPGTAYEQYF. CDR3 DNA: TGCAGTGCTAGTCCCGGGACAGCCTACGAGCAGTACTTC.

With respect to this clonotype: Without the conserved terminal phenylalanine or tryptophan, this CDR3 likely stems from a read error. No DNA is shown, since the ends of the CDR3 on it are uncertain; the CDR3 is the one TCRdb lists. The chain employs TRBV2 and TRBJ1-6; the table's TRBD1 call for D was not verified on the DNA. Germline assignment: CDR1 SNHLY and CDR2 FYNNEI. Ends included, the CDR3 has 8 residues. The CDR3 loop is CASSGTGM.

This clonotype has only a few counts. The DNA for the CDR3 is TGTGCCAGTAGTATATTCCAAATGGGGGACACTGAAGCTTTCTTT. Translated, it gives CASSIFQMGDTEAFF. The V and J genes are TRBV19 and TRBJ1-1, with D possibly TRBD1 on 5 matching bases. Germline lookup yields CDR1 LNHDA and CDR2 SQIVND (reference sequence). The CDR3 has 15 residues. Trimming removed 2 bases at V and 3 bases at J, with 13 bases between. Full variable domain (missing parts from reference TRBV19 and TRBJ1-1): DGGITQSPKYLFRKEGQNVTLSCEQNLNHDAMYWYRQDPGQGLRLIYYSQIVNDFQKGDIAEGYSVSREKKESFPLTVTSAQKNPTAFYLCASSIFQMGDTEAFFGQGTRLTVV.

This clonotype occurred a few times. The V and J genes are TRBV2 and TRBJ1-4; no definite D call. CDR3 length equals 12 residues. Trimming cost V 5 bases and J 8 bases, with 9 bases left between them. Germline V CDR1 and CDR2: SNHLY, FYNNEI. CDR3 protein: CASSFTEEKLFF. The CDR3 coding sequence is TGTGCCAGCAGTTTCACAGAGGAAAAACTGTTTTTT.

This clonotype was seen repeatedly, ten times or more. This CDR3 is CASSSDRGNSPLHF. The CDR3 DNA reads as TGTGCCAGCAGCTCGGACAGGGGGAATTCACCCCTCCACTTT. The chain joins TRBV7-2 to TRBJ1-6, with 10 bases lining up with TRBD1. Germline V gene lookup returns CDR1 SGHTA and CDR2 FQGNSA. This CDR3 has 14 residues. V trimming: 4 bases; J trimming: 7 bases; junction bases outside the gene matches: 1.

This chain joins TRBV7-9 and TRBJ1-1, with D unresolved. Between the trimmed V and J ends, which lost 5 bases and 6 bases, there was a span of 16 bases. Germline V gene lookup returns CDR1 SEHNR and CDR2 FQNEAQ (reference sequence). The CDR3 is 14 residues long. DNA for the CDR3: TGTGCCAGCAGCCCGACCCTGCGTGAGGCTGAAGCTTTCTTT. Protein product: CASSPTLREAEAFF.

This clonotype was picked up a small number of times. This chain connects TRBV4-1 to TRBJ1-6, with a weak D call TRBD1 (5 bases). With 2 bases removed from V and 9 bases from J, the gap between germline ends came to 11 bases. Germline V gives CDR1 MGHRA, CDR2 YSYEKL. CDR3 length: 14 residues. The CDR3 here is CASSQSGMASPLHF. Written as DNA, the CDR3 is TGCGCCAGCAGCCAATCAGGGATGGCTTCACCCCTCCACTTT.

This clonotype was picked up many times. CDR3 sequence reads: CAIRTDNYGYTF. CDR3 sequence (DNA): TGTGCCATCAGGACAGATAACTATGGCTACACCTTC. The gene calls are TRBV10-3 and TRBJ1-2, with TRBD1 as a possible D gene (5 bases). The CDR3 contains 12 residues. V gave up 6 bases and J gave up 1 base, with 6 bases separating them. Per the germline V gene, CDR1 is ENHRY and CDR2 is SYGVKD.

This chain uses TRBV20-1 with TRBJ1-6; 11 bases agree with TRBD1. CDR1 DFQATT and CDR2 SNEGSKA come from the germline V gene (reference sequence). This CDR3 comprises 14 residues. With 5 bases clipped from V and 10 bases from J, the junction kept 7 bases outside the gene matches. CDR3 protein: CSAEDRGRLSPLHF. DNA for the CDR3: TGCAGTGCTGAGGACAGGGGGCGCTTATCACCCCTCCACTTT.

The chain employs TRBV2 and TRBJ1-1, with a weak D call TRBD1 (6 bases). Per germline, CDR1 SNHLY and CDR2 FYNNEI. The V end was cut by 4 bases, the J end by 5 bases, with 20 bases between. The CDR3 has 16 amino acids. CDR3 in DNA: TGTGCCAGCAGTGTAGGGGGGGGACCTGAAACTACTGAAGCTTTCTTT. Protein sequence: CASSVGGGPETTEAFF.

The chain employs TRBV5-1 and TRBJ1-1, with 7 bases aligning to TRBD1. The CDR3 covers 14 residues. Germline V CDR1 and CDR2: SGHRS, YFSETQ. V gave up 0 bases and J gave up 7 bases; unmatched junction bases: 6. The CDR3 nucleotides are TGCGCCAGCAGCTTGGACAGGGGTCAGGGTGAAGCTTTCTTT. Encoded protein: CASSLDRGQGEAFF.